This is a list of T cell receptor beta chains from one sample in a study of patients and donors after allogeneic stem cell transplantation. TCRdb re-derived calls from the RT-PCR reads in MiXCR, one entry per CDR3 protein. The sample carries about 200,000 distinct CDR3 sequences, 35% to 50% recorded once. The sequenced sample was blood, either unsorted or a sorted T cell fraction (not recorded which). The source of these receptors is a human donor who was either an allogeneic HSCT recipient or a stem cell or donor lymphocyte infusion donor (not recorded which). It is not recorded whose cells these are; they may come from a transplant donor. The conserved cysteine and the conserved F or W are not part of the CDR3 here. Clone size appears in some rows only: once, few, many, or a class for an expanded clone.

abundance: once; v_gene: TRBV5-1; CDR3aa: ASSFGTGTEAF
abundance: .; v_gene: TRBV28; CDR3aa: ASSLYFQNTGELF
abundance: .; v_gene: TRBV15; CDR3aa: ATSVGLNQPQH
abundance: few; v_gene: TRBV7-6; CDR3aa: ASSLVLAGSTDTQY
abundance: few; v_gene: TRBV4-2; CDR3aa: ASSQDGGRSSYNSPLH
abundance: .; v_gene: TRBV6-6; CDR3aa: ASSLYGDEQY
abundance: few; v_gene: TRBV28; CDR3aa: ASSLRGKGVNTEAF
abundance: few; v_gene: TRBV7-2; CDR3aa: ASSGSPRGTNYGYT
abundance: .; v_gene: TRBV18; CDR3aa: ASSPRPRLAELSYEQY
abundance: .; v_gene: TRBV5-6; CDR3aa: ASSIGLAVRDEQF
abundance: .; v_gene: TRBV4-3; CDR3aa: ASSQGTGQGDTQY
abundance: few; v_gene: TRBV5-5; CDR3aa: ASSGQGRLLNYGYT
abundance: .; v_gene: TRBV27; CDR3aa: ASSLIVPHSTAEAF
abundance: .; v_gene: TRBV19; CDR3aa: ASSIARLAGGDSYEQY
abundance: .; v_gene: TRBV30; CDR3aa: AWGGLAGDKDTQY
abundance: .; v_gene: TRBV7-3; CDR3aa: ASSSLPGPTDTQY
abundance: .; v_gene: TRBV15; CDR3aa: ATSSGTSKLTYEQY
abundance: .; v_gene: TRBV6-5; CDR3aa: ASRTGTGGSSYNSPLH
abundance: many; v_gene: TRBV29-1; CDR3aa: SVEQGNYGYT
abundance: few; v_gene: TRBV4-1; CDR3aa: ASSQPRTAPYGYT
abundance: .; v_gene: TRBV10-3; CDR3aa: AISGRGRTHEDTQY
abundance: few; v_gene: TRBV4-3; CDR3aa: ASSQDRGSLNTEAF
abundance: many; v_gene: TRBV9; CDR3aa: ASSVDRVTEAF
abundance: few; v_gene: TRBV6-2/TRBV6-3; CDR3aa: ASGQGIEQY
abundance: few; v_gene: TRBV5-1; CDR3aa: ASSLDGRANTGELF
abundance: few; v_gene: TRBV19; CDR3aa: ATEDNDGYT
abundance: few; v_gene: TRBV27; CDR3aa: ASSLSFGPPNYEQY
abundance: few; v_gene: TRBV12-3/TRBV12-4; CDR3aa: ASSRQGRGNQPQH
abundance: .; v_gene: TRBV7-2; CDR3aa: ASRLDRGSYNEQF
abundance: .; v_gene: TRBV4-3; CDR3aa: ASSPEGVGTDTQY
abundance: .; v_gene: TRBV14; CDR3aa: ASSPRFLNTGELF
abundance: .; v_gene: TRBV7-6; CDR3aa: ASSLGWDNPGELF
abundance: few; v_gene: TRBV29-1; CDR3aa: SVEVLEGQAFYEQY
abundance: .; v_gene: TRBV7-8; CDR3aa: ASSLPFVGTEAF
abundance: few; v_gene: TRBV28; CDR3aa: ASSSPQGPYNSPLH
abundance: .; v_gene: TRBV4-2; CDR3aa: ASSQGGLRGRAEDTQY
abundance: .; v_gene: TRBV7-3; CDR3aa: ASSQGGDNGNTIY
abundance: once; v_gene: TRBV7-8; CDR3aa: ATKTGSRYTGELF